This TCR beta chain came from a study of PD-L1 blockade in urothelial cancer. The trim removed 3 bases at V and 3 bases at J, leaving 8 bases unmatched. Germline lookup yields CDR1 SGDLS and CDR2 YYNGEE. The CDR3 loop spans 16 amino acids. Specified time point: peripheral blood 6 weeks after treatment start. The assay was immunoSEQ multiplex PCR, and TCRdb's table has in-frame clones only and misses some. The sample gives just under 45,000 clones, 83% of which show up once; approximately 16% is in the top ten. The clonotype was recovered from a man aged 55-75 years with urothelial cancer. The sequences come from PBMCs, collected around atezolizumab (anti-PD-L1) treatment. V gene TRBV9 combines with J gene TRBJ1-1, with TRBD1 matching 10 bases. The chain's CDR3 is CASSATGGGEDTEAFF. The DNA for the CDR3 is TGTGCCAGCAGCGCGACAGGGGGCGGAGAGGACACTGAAGCTTTCTTT. The full variable domain, rest sourced from reference TRBV9 and TRBJ1-1, is DSGVTQTPKHLITATGQRVTLRCSPRSGDLSVYWYQQSLDQGLQFLIQYYNGEERAKGNILERFSAQQFPDLHSELNLSSLELGDSALYFCASSATGGGEDTEAFFGQGTRLTVV.